This T cell receptor beta chain came from a study of regulatory T cells in long-lasting Graves disease. Study-wide results and limits: Among samples with persistent disease, TRBV28, TRBJ1-2 and TRBJ2-5 were favored. Persistent Graves' disease cases displayed lower TCR diversity than newly diagnosed ones. The study found persistent patients shared more public clonotypes (about 3,000) than new patients (around 1,000).

For this clonotype: The target antigen is unknown.

In building TCR beta libraries, iRepertoire HTBI primers were used together with Arm-PCR of CDR3 regions. TCRdb reprocessed the multiplex PCR reads with MiXCR, giving one entry per CDR3 protein. The sample records more than 300,000 distinct CDR3 sequences, about 19% being singletons. Trimming removed 6 bases at V and 8 bases at J, with 10 bases between. CDR3 length equals 11 residues. Germline-derived CDR1 and CDR2 are MDHEN and SYDVKM. Time point meaning: persistent/refractory GD, antithyroid drugs over 5 years with positive TRAb. The TCR library was made from RNA extracted from PBMCs. The chain carries TRBV28 and TRBJ1-2, with D unresolved. The clonotype comes from a female donor with Graves disease. The sequencing here drew on peripheral blood mononuclear cells (PBMCs), taken when the disease was refractory, from a patient treated with antithyroid drugs. The chain's CDR3 is CASSVISGYTF. The DNA of the CDR3 is TGTGCCAGCAGCGTTATTTCCGGCTACACCTTC.